The 5 T cell receptor beta chains listed next were all sequenced from one sample in a study of T cells in Graves' hyperthyroidism and ophthalmopathy. TCR beta CDR3 regions were amplified from RNA. HTBI primers were employed in a first-round RT-PCR of the TCR CDR3. From the multiplex PCR reads, TCRdb called clonotypes with MiXCR, one entry per CDR3 protein. The sample carries roughly 300,000 distinct CDR3 sequences, about 15% recorded once. The specimen sequenced was blood. The receptors here all came from a young woman with Graves' hyperthyroidism.

The rearrangement uses TRBV19 and TRBJ1-5; tentative D call: TRBD1 (6 bases). The CDR3 contains 13 residues. CDR1 and CDR2 (germline): LNHDA, SQIVND (reference sequence). The V end was cut by 5 bases, the J end by 6 bases, with 11 bases between. The CDR3 region has the DNA TGTGCCAGTAGTTCGCAGGGGCGTCAGCCCCAGCATTTT. Protein sequence: CASSSQGRQPQHF.

In its sample, this clonotype was seen a few times. V is TRBV29-1 and J is TRBJ2-7; 10 bases line up with TRBD1. This CDR3 is 17 amino acids long. Germline loops: CDR1 SQVTM, CDR2 ANQGSEA. The junction had 15 bases not matched to a gene; V was cut back by 6 bases and J by 1 base. CDR3 coding DNA: TGCAGCGTAGCCGGGACAGGGGACCTTCGTGGATCCTACGAGCAGTACTTC. Translation: CSVAGTGDLRGSYEQYF.

This clonotype was seen ten or more times. This sequence joins TRBV12-3 or TRBV12-4 and TRBJ2-7; D may be TRBD1 (6 bases). The CDR3 is 15 amino acids. Deletions cut 5 bases from V and 3 bases from J, with 17 bases between. CDR3 in amino acids: CASSLSGTPLYEQYF. The CDR3 DNA is TGTGCCAGCAGTCTCTCCGGGACACCCCTCTACGAGCAGTACTTC.

The chain uses TRBV6-5 and TRBJ2-3, with a weak D call TRBD2 (5 bases). The CDR3 has 21 amino acids. The germline V gene has CDR1 MNHEY and CDR2 SVGAGI. V shed 0 bases and J shed 4 bases, with 29 bases lying between them. Written as DNA, the CDR3 is TGTGCCAGCAGTTACTCCGAGCCGAGCACGGAGGATGCACCGTTCGCAGATACGCAGTATTTT. Translation: CASSYSEPSTEDAPFADTQYF.

This clonotype showed up just a few times. V usage is TRBV5-4 and J usage is TRBJ2-2, with 11 bases identical to TRBD2. Trimming at V came to 5 bases and at J to 1 base, leaving 4 bases not matched to a gene. CDR1 is SGHNT, CDR2 YYREEE, per germline (reference sequence). The CDR3 is 16 residues long. The chain's CDR3 is CASRSGTSGNTGELFF. CDR3 DNA: TGTGCCAGCAGGTCCGGGACTAGCGGGAACACCGGGGAGCTGTTTTTT.